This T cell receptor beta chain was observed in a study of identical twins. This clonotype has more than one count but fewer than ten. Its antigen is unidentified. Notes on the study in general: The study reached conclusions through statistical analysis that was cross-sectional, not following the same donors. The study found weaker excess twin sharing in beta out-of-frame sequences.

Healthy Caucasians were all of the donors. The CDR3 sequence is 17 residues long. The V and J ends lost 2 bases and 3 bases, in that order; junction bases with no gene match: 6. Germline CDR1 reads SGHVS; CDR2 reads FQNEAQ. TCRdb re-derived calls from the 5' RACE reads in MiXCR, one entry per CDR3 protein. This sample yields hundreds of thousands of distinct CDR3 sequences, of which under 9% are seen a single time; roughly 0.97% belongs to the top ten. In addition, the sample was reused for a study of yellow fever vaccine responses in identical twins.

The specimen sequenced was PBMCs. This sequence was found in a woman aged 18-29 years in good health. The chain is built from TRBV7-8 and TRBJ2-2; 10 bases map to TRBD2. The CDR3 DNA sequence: TGTGCCAGCAGCTTAAGGCTAGCGGGGGTAGACACCGGGGAGCTGTTTTTT. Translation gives CASSLRLAGVDTGELFF.